This T cell receptor (beta chain) stems from a study of regulatory T cells in long-lasting Graves disease. Germline V gene lookup returns CDR1 LNHNV and CDR2 YYDKDF (reference sequence). V was clipped by 0 bases and J by 0 bases, with 6 bases between them. This CDR3 contains 15 residues. The time point is: persistent/refractory GD, antithyroid drugs over 5 years with positive TRAb. PBMC RNA was the source of the TCR library. For TCR beta, libraries came from iRepertoire HTBI primers and Arm-PCR of CDR3 regions. Via MiXCR, TCRdb re-called the multiplex PCR reads, giving one row per CDR3 protein. The sample includes approximately 690,000 distinct CDR3 sequences, around 30% of them seen just once.

This clonotype was sampled from a female donor with Graves disease. The V and J genes are TRBV15 and TRBJ1-3; D not certain. The sequencing here drew on peripheral blood mononuclear cells (PBMCs), taken when the disease was refractory, from a patient treated with antithyroid drugs. This CDR3 reads CATSRESGSGNTIYF. In nucleotides, the CDR3 is TGTGCCACCAGCAGAGAGTCAGGCTCTGGAAACACCATATATTTT.